This record concerns one TCR beta chain sequence. Its binding antigen is unknown. A single base separates this from a much larger clone, so it may be a read error. Hyperthyroidism patients were aged 18 to 65 years and newly diagnosed, with disease duration of less than 2 months. Exclusion was applied to patients with uncontrolled infections, other autoimmune diseases, pregnancy or lactation. Diagnoses were based on clinical symptoms, serum thyroxine and TRAb, thyroid ultrasound and orbital computed tomography. Blood from progressor patients was collected at the time of first diagnosis with hyperthyroidism, before any ophthalmopathy symptoms had appeared. Ficoll-Paque density gradient centrifugation was used to isolate PBMCs from approximately 10 ml of fresh peripheral blood. Progressor patients were first diagnosed with Graves' hyperthyroidism and then developed ophthalmopathy during follow-up. Total RNA was extracted with Trizol reagent, and quality was checked on an Agilent 2100 Bioanalyzer.

These data belong to a study of T cells in Graves' hyperthyroidism and ophthalmopathy (dated 2019 in TCRdb). For context, the study as a whole: Peripheral blood was sampled at the time of initial diagnosis, prior to any treatment. To identify TCR V-J signatures that set the groups apart, the researchers used a discovery cohort of 100 patients, made up of about 44 with Graves' ophthalmopathy and 57 with stable Graves' hyperthyroidism. Prospective prediction of ophthalmopathy was tested in an independent validation cohort consisting of fewer than 20 hyperthyroidism patients and some 15 patients who later progressed to ophthalmopathy. The roughly 100 discovery patients were randomly divided into training and test sets at a 7:3 ratio. The study also compared thyroid tissue and blood T-cell repertoires from roughly 6 Graves' hyperthyroidism patients. Once sampling was done, hyperthyroidism patients were given methimazole at a starting dose of 30 mg daily, whereas ophthalmopathy patients were given high-dose intravenous methylprednisolone. The paper describes TCR Vbeta CDR3 sequencing of roughly 130 peripheral blood samples, made up of about 41 ophthalmopathy patients, some 80 hyperthyroidism patients and about 17 progressor patients.

The CDR3 starts with the cysteine, ends with the phenylalanine, and has 12 residues. This entry keeps only the CDR3 DNA: 36 bases, framed from base 1. Trimming costs V 3 bases and J 9 bases, and their ends lie 9 bases apart. Broader findings and caveats from the paper: Blood samples also contained most of the expanded thyroid clonotypes (frequency above 0.001), which suggests that blood repertoires may reflect thyroid immune responses. Ophthalmopathy was separated from stable hyperthyroidism by a 13 V-J signature model, with 87.88% sensitivity and about 81% specificity obtained in cross-validation and 80%/75% obtained in testing. In validation, the model predicted progression to ophthalmopathy a median of around 6.5 months before onset, with roughly 71% sensitivity and about 72% specificity. No statistical method was used to set the sample size in advance, and investigators knew the group allocation.

Amplification of TCR beta CDR3 regions was carried out from RNA transcripts. The first round of RT-PCR for the TCR CDR3 was performed with the HTBI primer set and the Qiagen OneStep RT-PCR kit. Libraries were constructed in a second round of multiplex PCR, after which size selection and purification were carried out. Libraries were sequenced paired-end with 100 bp reads on an Illumina HiSeq2000. Turning to the authors' computational methods: SOAPnuke was used to process the raw data, with reads discarded if the reads contained adapters or uncalled bases, had a mean Phred below 15, or lacked an exact constant-primer or identifier match. High-quality paired reads were merged with COPE v1.2.5, and unique nucleotide sequences were defined as clonotypes. Clonotypes were aligned to IMGT TRBV, TRBD and TRBJ reference segments using MiTCR v1.1. Only V-J combinations with frequency above 0.0001, covering 99% to 99.2% of repertoires, were analysed. The TCS score was defined as F50 (clonal expansion) divided by E x V (chaos), with BLOSUM62-based TCRdist calculated between CDR3 peptides within each V-J. Welch's t-statistics and random forest reduced 500 to 550 V-J features to 10 to 15, which were used in a naive Bayes classifier (R e1071). Starting from the raw public reads, TCRdb applied fastp trimming at Q25, assembled clones with MiXCR and retained in-frame beta chains. Rows with a matching CDR3 protein are joined into one entry that keeps the most common DNA and genes. TCRdb, not the authors, supplied the V and J calls. This sample holds 370,000 or so distinct CDR3 sequences; 15% to 18% were observed only once. Together, the top ten hold about 27% of the sample.

This sequence uses TRBV12-3 or TRBV12-4 and TRBJ2-1; the D gene assignment is ambiguous. The TCR comes from a young woman with Graves' hyperthyroidism that later progressed to Graves' ophthalmopathy. What was sequenced was blood. Here is the DNA: TGTGCCAGCAGTTTCGAAGTTCGTGAGCAGTTCTTC. Its protein reads: CASSFEVREQFF.